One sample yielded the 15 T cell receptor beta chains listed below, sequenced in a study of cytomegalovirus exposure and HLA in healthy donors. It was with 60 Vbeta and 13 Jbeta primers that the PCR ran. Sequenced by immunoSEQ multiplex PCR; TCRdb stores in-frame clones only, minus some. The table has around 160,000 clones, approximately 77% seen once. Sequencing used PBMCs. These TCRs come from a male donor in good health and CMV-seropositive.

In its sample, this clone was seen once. Written as DNA, the CDR3 is TGTGCCAGCGGTTTCGACAGGGGTAGGAGTAACACCATATATTTT. Translation gives CASGFDRGRSNTIYF. The chain carries TRBV6-6 and TRBJ1-3, with TRBD1 matching over 8 bases. V gave up 8 bases and J gave up 7 bases; unmatched junction bases: 13. CDR1 MNHNY and CDR2 SVGAGI come from the germline V gene (reference sequence). The length of the CDR3 is 15 residues.

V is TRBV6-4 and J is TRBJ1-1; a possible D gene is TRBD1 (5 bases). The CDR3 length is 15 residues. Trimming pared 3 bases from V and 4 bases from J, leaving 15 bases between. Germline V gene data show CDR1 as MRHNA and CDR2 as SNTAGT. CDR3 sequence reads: CASSETGSGGTEAFF. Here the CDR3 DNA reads TGTGCCAGCAGTGAGACGGGCTCGGGGGGCACTGAAGCTTTCTTT.

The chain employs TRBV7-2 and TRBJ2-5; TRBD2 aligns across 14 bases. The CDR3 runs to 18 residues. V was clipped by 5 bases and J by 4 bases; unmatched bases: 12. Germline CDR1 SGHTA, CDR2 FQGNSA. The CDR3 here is CASSPDRLAGGRGETQYF. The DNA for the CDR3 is TGTGCCAGCAGCCCCGATCGACTAGCGGGGGGGCGTGGAGAGACCCAGTACTTC.

The CDR3 sequence is CASSLVRSSGGYNEQFF. The CDR3 DNA reads TGTGCCAGCAGCTTAGTAAGGTCTAGCGGGGGGTACAATGAGCAGTTCTTC. This sequence joins TRBV7-2 and TRBJ2-1, with 11 bases identical to TRBD2. Germline trimming cut 1 base from V and 4 bases from J; bases unmatched to any gene: 6. Germline-derived CDR1 and CDR2 are SGHTA and FQGNSA. The CDR3 runs to 17 residues.

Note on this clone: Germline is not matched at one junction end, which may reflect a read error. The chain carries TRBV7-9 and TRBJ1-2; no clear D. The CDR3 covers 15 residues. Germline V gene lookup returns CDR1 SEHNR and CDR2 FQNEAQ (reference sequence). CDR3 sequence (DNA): TGTTCCAGCAGCTTAGAATCTCCCGGGAGCTATGGCTACACCTTC. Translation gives CSSSLESPGSYGYTF. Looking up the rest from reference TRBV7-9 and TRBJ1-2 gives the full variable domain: DTGVSQNPRHKITKRGQNVTFRCDPISEHNRLYWYRQTLGQGPEFLTYFQNEAQLEKSRLLSDRFSAERPKGSFSTLEIQRTEQGDSAMYLCSSSLESPGSYGYTFGSGTRLTVV.

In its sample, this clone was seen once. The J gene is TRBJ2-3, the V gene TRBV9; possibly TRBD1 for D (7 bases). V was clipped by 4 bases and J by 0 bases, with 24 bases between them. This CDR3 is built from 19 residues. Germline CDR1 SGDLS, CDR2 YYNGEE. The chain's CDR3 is CASSPQGGPWTSSTDTQYF. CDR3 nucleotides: TGTGCCAGCAGCCCTCAGGGGGGCCCATGGACCTCTAGCACAGATACGCAGTATTTT.

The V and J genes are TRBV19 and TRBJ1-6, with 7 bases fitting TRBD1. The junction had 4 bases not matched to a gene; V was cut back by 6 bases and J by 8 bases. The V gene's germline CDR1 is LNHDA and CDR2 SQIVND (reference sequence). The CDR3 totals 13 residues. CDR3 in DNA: TGTGCCAGTAGCCGGGACAGAGATTCACCCCTCCACTTT. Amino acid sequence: CASSRDRDSPLHF.

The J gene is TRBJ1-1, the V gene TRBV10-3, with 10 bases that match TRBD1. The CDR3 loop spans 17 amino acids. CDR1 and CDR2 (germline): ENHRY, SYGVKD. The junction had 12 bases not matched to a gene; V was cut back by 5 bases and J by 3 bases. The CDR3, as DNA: TGTGCCATCAGTACGACAGGGGGCGCATATTCGGACACTGAAGCTTTCTTT. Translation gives CAISTTGGAYSDTEAFF.

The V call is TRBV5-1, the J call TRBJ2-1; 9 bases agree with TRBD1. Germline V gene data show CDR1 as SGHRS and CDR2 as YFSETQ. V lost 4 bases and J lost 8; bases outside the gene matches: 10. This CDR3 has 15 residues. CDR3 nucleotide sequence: TGCGCCAGCAGCCCCGGGGACAGGGAGATTGATGAGCAGTTCTTC. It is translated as CASSPGDREIDEQFF.

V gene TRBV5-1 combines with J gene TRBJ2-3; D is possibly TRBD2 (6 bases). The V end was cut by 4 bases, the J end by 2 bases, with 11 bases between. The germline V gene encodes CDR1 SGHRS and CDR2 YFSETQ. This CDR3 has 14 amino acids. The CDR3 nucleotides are TGCGCCAGCAGCCCTGGACTACCCACAGATACGCAGTATTTT. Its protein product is CASSPGLPTDTQYF.

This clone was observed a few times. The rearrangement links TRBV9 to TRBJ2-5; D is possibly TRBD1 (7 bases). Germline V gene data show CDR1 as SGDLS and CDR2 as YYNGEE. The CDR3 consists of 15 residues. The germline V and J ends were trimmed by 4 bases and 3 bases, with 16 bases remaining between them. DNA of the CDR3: TGTGCCAGCAGCCACGGGGGACAGTTTGAAGAGACCCAGTACTTC. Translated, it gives CASSHGGQFEETQYF.

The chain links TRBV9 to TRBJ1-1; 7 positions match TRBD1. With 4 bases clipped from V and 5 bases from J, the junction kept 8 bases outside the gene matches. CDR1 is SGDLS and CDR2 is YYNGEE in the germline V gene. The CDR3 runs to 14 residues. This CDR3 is CASSWGQTGTEAFF. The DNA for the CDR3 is TGTGCCAGCAGCTGGGGACAGACAGGGACTGAAGCTTTCTTT. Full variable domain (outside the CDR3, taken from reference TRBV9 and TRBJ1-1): DSGVTQTPKHLITATGQRVTLRCSPRSGDLSVYWYQQSLDQGLQFLIQYYNGEERAKGNILERFSAQQFPDLHSELNLSSLELGDSALYFCASSWGQTGTEAFFGQGTRLTVV.

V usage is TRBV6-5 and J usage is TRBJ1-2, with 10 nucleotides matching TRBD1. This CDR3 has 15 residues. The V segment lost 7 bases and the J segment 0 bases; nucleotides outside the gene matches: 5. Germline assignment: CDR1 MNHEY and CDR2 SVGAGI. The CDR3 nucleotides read TGTGCCAGCAACTTAGGACAGGGGGCTAACTATGGCTACACCTTC. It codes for CASNLGQGANYGYTF.

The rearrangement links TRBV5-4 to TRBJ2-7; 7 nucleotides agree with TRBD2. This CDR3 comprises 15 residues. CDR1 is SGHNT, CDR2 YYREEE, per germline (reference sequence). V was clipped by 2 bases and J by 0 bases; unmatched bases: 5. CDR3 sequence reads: CASSFGSGASYEQYF. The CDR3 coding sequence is TGTGCCAGCAGCTTTGGAAGCGGGGCCTCCTACGAGCAGTACTTC.

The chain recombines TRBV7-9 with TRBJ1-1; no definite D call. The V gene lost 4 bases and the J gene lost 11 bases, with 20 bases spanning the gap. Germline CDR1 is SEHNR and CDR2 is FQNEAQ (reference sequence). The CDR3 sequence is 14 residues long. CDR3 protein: CASSSGWRDPVAFF. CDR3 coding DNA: TGTGCCAGCAGCTCGGGATGGAGAGATCCGGTGGCTTTCTTT.